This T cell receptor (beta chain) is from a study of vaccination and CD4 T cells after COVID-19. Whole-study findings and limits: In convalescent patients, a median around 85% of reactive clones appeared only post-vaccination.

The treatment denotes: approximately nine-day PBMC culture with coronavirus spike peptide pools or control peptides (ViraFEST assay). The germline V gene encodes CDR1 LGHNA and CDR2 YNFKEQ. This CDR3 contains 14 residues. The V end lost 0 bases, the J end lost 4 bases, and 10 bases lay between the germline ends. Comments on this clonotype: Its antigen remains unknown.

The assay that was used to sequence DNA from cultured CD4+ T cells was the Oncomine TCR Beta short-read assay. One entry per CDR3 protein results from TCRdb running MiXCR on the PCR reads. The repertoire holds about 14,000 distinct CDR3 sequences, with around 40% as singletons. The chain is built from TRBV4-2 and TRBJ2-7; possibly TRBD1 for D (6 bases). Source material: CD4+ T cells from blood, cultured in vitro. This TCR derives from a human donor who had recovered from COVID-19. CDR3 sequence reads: CASSQDGGVYEQYF. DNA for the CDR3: TGTGCCAGCAGCCAAGATGGGGGCGTGTACGAGCAGTACTTC.